Each of the 22 T cell receptor beta chains below was sequenced from the same sample in a study of blood T cell repertoires in COVID-19. The data were produced by immunoSEQ multiplex PCR, yet TCRdb's version contains in-frame clones alone and is incomplete. Of under 300,000 clones listed, approximately 85% are singletons. Sequences were obtained from PBMCs or T cells enriched from blood (not recorded which). These receptors originate from a woman aged 50 to 60 who had recovered from COVID-19.

The rearrangement joins TRBV2 to TRBJ1-2; a possible D gene is TRBD1 (6 bases). The CDR3 is made up of 12 amino acids. The germline gives CDR1 SNHLY, CDR2 FYNNEI. V was clipped by 8 bases and J by 2 bases, with 9 bases between them. CDR3 region: CASAQGNYGYTF. The CDR3 DNA sequence: TGTGCCAGCGCACAGGGAAACTATGGCTACACCTTC.

The gene calls are TRBV24-1 and TRBJ1-2; D ambiguous. Germline V CDR1 and CDR2: KGHDR, SFDVKD. The CDR3 loop spans 14 amino acids. With 4 bases removed from V and 5 bases from J, the gap between germline ends came to 13 bases. In DNA form, the CDR3 reads TGTGCCACCAGTGACCCTCGCGGGTGGTATGGCTACACCTTC. It translates to CATSDPRGWYGYTF.

The V call is TRBV5-4, the J call TRBJ1-3, with a weak D call TRBD1 (5 bases). The CDR3 runs 17 residues. Germline V gene sequence: CDR1 SGHNT, CDR2 YYREEE (reference sequence). The V end was cut by 0 bases, the J end by 1 base, with 14 bases between. CDR3 sequence reads: CASSLDYQGGSGNTIYF. CDR3 bases: TGTGCCAGCAGCTTGGATTACCAGGGAGGGTCTGGAAACACCATATATTTT. The full variable domain, its missing parts supplied by reference TRBV5-4 and TRBJ1-3, is ETGVTQSPTHLIKTRGQQVTLRCSSQSGHNTVSWYQQALGQGPQFIFQYYREEENGRGNFPPRFSGLQFPNYSSELNVNALELDDSALYLCASSLDYQGGSGNTIYFGEGSWLTVV.

V usage is TRBV6-1 and J usage is TRBJ1-6; D is ambiguous. The germline V gene has CDR1 MNHNS and CDR2 SASEGT. The CDR3 extends over 16 amino acids. V shed 3 bases and J shed 6 bases, with 15 bases lying between them. CDR3 sequence: CASSDTTDIPNSPLHF. CDR3 DNA sequence: TGTGCCAGCAGTGATACTACCGATATTCCTAATTCACCCCTCCACTTT.

This rearrangement joins TRBV18 to TRBJ1-5; TRBD1 is a possible D gene (5 bases). Trimming left V 0 bases short and J 2 bases short, with 8 bases between. Germline V gene sequence: CDR1 KGHSH, CDR2 LQKENI. The CDR3 loop spans 15 amino acids. CDR3 region: CASSPPFRGNQPQHF. DNA for the CDR3: TGTGCCAGCTCACCACCGTTCAGGGGCAATCAGCCCCAGCATTTT.

The chain is built from TRBV2 and TRBJ2-4; 10 bases match TRBD1. V gave up 7 bases and J gave up 2 bases; unmatched junction bases: 8. The CDR3 runs to 16 residues. The germline CDR1 and CDR2 sequences are SNHLY and FYNNEI. CDR3 residues: CASTLTGGDSKNIQYF. CDR3 DNA sequence: TGTGCCAGCACCCTGACAGGGGGCGATTCCAAAAACATTCAGTACTTC.

This clone was recorded only once. The chain couples TRBV5-1 to TRBJ2-5, with a possible D match to TRBD2 (5 bases). The germline V gene has CDR1 SGHRS and CDR2 YFSETQ. Deletions cut 5 bases from V and 5 bases from J, with 13 bases between. The CDR3 loop spans 13 amino acids. The chain's CDR3 is CASSPDLGETQYF. For the CDR3, the DNA is TGCGCCAGCAGTCCGGACTTGGGGGAGACCCAGTACTTC. The full variable domain, completed using reference TRBV5-1 and TRBJ2-5, is KAGVTQTPRYLIKTRGQQVTLSCSPISGHRSVSWYQQTPGQGLQFLFEYFSETQRNKGNFPGRFSGRQFSNSRSEMNVSTLELGDSALYLCASSPDLGETQYFGPGTRLLVL.

This clone was counted between two and nine times. The chain combines TRBV2 with TRBJ1-2; D unclear. Germline CDR1 SNHLY, CDR2 FYNNEI. The CDR3 is made up of 15 amino acids. The V and J ends lost 4 bases and 0 bases respectively, with 12 bases between them. The CDR3 DNA sequence: TGTGCCAGCAGTGGTGGGCCGCTGGCTAACTATGGCTACACCTTC. Its translation is CASSGGPLANYGYTF.

The chain combines TRBV12-3 or TRBV12-4 with TRBJ2-1; D remains ambiguous. V lost 5 bases, J lost 4 bases, and 9 bases lay in between. The CDR3 loop spans 13 amino acids. This chain's CDR3 is CASSQSRYNEQFF. The CDR3 DNA reads as TGTGCCAGCAGTCAGTCAAGATACAATGAGCAGTTCTTC.

V usage is TRBV30 and J usage is TRBJ1-5, with TRBD1 matching 9 bases. The ends lost 0 bases at V and 4 bases at J; junction bases unmatched: 1. The CDR3 covers 14 residues. In germline, CDR1 is GTSNPN, CDR2 SVGIG (reference sequence). CDR3 loop: CAWSVGTGNQPQHF. DNA of the CDR3: TGTGCCTGGAGTGTAGGGACAGGGAATCAGCCCCAGCATTTT.

Only one count was recorded for this clone. This CDR3 is CATSDPPIGEFTDTQYF. For the CDR3, the DNA is TGTGCCACCAGTGACCCTCCGATCGGGGAATTCACAGATACGCAGTATTTT. This sequence joins TRBV24-1 and TRBJ2-3, with a weak D call TRBD2 (5 bases). Germline CDR1 KGHDR, CDR2 SFDVKD. The germline V and J ends were trimmed by 4 bases and 2 bases, with 18 bases remaining between them. The length of the CDR3 is 17 residues.

The V and J genes are TRBV7-2 and TRBJ2-7, with 9 positions matching TRBD1. J was trimmed by 7 bases and V by 5 bases; bases with no gene match: 9. This CDR3 has 14 amino acids. Per germline, CDR1 SGHTA and CDR2 FQGNSA. CDR3 nucleotide sequence: TGTGCCAGCAGCCCGGGACAGGGCGTTCGAGAGCAGTACTTC. Protein: CASSPGQGVREQYF.

The V and J genes are TRBV28 and TRBJ1-5; 7 bases fit TRBD1. V was clipped by 8 bases and J by 6 bases; unmatched bases: 13. This CDR3 spans 15 amino acids. Looked up from germline, CDR1 is MDHEN and CDR2 is SYDVKM. The CDR3 loop is CASSRRGRVGQPQHF. CDR3 bases: TGTGCCAGCTCTAGGAGGGGGCGAGTGGGTCAGCCCCAGCATTTT.

The V and J genes are TRBV4-2 and TRBJ2-2; D is possibly TRBD2 (5 bases). V was pared by 1 base and J by 7 bases, with 16 bases between. CDR1 LGHNA and CDR2 YNFKEQ come from the germline V gene. The CDR3 has 16 amino acids. This CDR3 is CASSQVPSLLGGELFF. The CDR3 region has the DNA TGTGCCAGCAGCCAAGTTCCTAGCCTCTTGGGCGGGGAGCTGTTTTTT.

V gene TRBV9 combines with J gene TRBJ1-6, with 7 bases fitting TRBD1. Germline CDR1 is SGDLS and CDR2 is YYNGEE. J lost 5 bases, V lost 4 bases, and 6 bases had no gene match. This CDR3 contains 15 residues. CDR3 coding DNA: TGTGCCAGCAGCTCATCGGGACAGAATAATTCACCCCTCCACTTT. Its protein is CASSSSGQNNSPLHF. The variable domain in full, with the rest retrieved from reference TRBV9 and TRBJ1-6, is DSGVTQTPKHLITATGQRVTLRCSPRSGDLSVYWYQQSLDQGLQFLIQYYNGEERAKGNILERFSAQQFPDLHSELNLSSLELGDSALYFCASSSSGQNNSPLHFGNGTRLTVT.

The rearrangement joins TRBV5-1 to TRBJ1-5; D gene ambiguous. Germline V gene data show CDR1 as SGHRS and CDR2 as YFSETQ. This CDR3 contains 18 residues. V shed 5 bases and J shed 0 bases, with 21 bases lying between them. The CDR3 region is CASSTPRGGKHSNQPQHF. The CDR3 DNA reads TGCGCCAGCAGTACCCCCCGGGGAGGGAAACATAGCAATCAGCCCCAGCATTTT.

V and J are TRBV10-3 and TRBJ2-7; D may be TRBD1 (6 bases). The CDR3 totals 14 residues. Germline values: CDR1 ENHRY, CDR2 SYGVKD. Trimming left V 2 bases short and J 1 base short, with 9 bases between. CDR3 in amino acids: CAISEPGQSYEQYF. Written as DNA, the CDR3 is TGTGCCATCAGTGAGCCAGGACAGTCCTACGAGCAGTACTTC.

The CDR3 spells CASSYNGQGRNSPLHF. The CDR3 DNA is TGTGCCAGCAGTTACAACGGACAGGGCAGGAATTCACCCCTCCACTTT. The genes are TRBV6-5 and TRBJ1-6, with TRBD1 identical over 8 bases. V lost 2 bases and J lost 7; bases outside the gene matches: 7. CDR1 is MNHEY and CDR2 is SVGAGI in the germline V gene. This CDR3 region has 16 residues.

This chain uses TRBV27 with TRBJ2-1, with D uncertain. CDR3 length: 13 amino acids. V dropped 6 bases and J dropped 2 bases, with 8 bases sitting between them. Per the germline V gene, CDR1 is MNHEY and CDR2 is SMNVEV (reference sequence). The CDR3 nucleotides read TGTGCCAGCAGGTCTAGAACCTACAATGAGCAGTTCTTC. It specifies CASRSRTYNEQFF.

V gene TRBV5-1 combines with J gene TRBJ2-1; 13 bases map to TRBD2. The V gene's germline CDR1 is SGHRS and CDR2 YFSETQ. The V segment lost 4 bases and the J segment 8 bases; nucleotides outside the gene matches: 9. The CDR3 runs 16 residues. Here the CDR3 reads CASSVLTSGRNDEQFF. The CDR3, as DNA: TGCGCCAGCAGCGTGTTGACTAGCGGGAGGAACGATGAGCAGTTCTTC.

Comments on this clone: At the DNA level, this CDR3 is encoded by other sequences in the same sample as well. V is TRBV2 and J is TRBJ1-5; 9 positions agree with TRBD1. Germline V CDR1 and CDR2: SNHLY, FYNNEI. This CDR3 spans 13 amino acids. After removal of 6 bases from V and 4 bases from J, the junction contained 1 base not matched to a gene. The DNA for the CDR3 is TGTGCCAGCAGGGGACAGGGTAATCAGCCCCAGCATTTT. Protein: CASRGQGNQPQHF.

The chain joins TRBV28 to TRBJ2-7; TRBD1 agrees at 7 bases. With 5 bases clipped from V and 7 bases from J, the junction kept 8 bases outside the gene matches. Germline values: CDR1 MDHEN, CDR2 SYDVKM. This CDR3 comprises 13 residues. DNA for the CDR3: TGTGCCAGCAGTCGCGACAGGGCTGAAGAGCAGTACTTC. Protein sequence: CASSRDRAEEQYF.